The 27 T cell receptor beta chains below were found in one sample sequenced in a study of cytomegalovirus exposure and HLA in healthy donors. Method: immunoSEQ multiplex PCR; TCRdb's copy keeps in-frame clones and lacks some. The sample contains hundreds of thousands of clones, approximately 86% of which appear only once. The sequenced material came from PBMCs. The source of these receptors is a woman aged 25 to 39 in good health and CMV-seropositive.

The rearrangement uses TRBV10-2 and TRBJ2-7; 11 nucleotides agree with TRBD2. This CDR3 is built from 14 residues. Germline trimming cut 6 bases from V and 4 bases from J; bases unmatched to any gene: 5. The germline V gene has CDR1 WSHSY and CDR2 SAAADI. This CDR3 is CASRRLAGSYEQYF. The CDR3 DNA reads as TGCGCCAGCAGGCGACTAGCGGGATCTTACGAGCAGTACTTC.

Notes on this clone: The same CDR3 also results from other DNA sequences found in this sample. This sequence joins TRBV5-1 and TRBJ2-1, with 14 nucleotides matching TRBD2. Germline V gene sequence: CDR1 SGHRS, CDR2 YFSETQ. After removal of 0 bases from V and 9 bases from J, the junction contained 2 bases not matched to a gene. This CDR3 comprises 15 residues. The CDR3 protein is CASSLAGLAGGEQFF. CDR3 in DNA: TGCGCCAGCAGCTTGGCCGGACTAGCGGGAGGTGAGCAGTTCTTC.

This clone has a handful of counts. This chain uses TRBV6-5 with TRBJ2-7; D is unclear. Trimming shortened V by 2 bases and J by 1 base, and 6 bases separated the two germline ends. The length of the CDR3 is 13 residues. Germline-derived CDR1 and CDR2 are MNHEY and SVGAGI. The CDR3 DNA reads as TGTGCCAGCAGTTACGGCCCATCCTACGAGCAGTACTTC. It specifies CASSYGPSYEQYF.

V gene TRBV5-1 combines with J gene TRBJ2-7, with TRBD2 identical over 12 bases. This CDR3 is 15 amino acids long. J gave up 5 bases and V 6 bases, and 9 bases lay outside the gene matches. Looked up from germline, CDR1 is SGHRS and CDR2 is YFSETQ. The CDR3 loop is CASNALAGGSNEQYF. The DNA for the CDR3 is TGCGCCAGCAACGCACTAGCGGGAGGCAGCAACGAGCAGTACTTC.

This CDR3 is CASSLGDRGKKLFF. CDR3 in DNA: TGTGCCAGCAGTCTAGGGGACAGGGGTAAGAAACTGTTTTTT. The rearrangement uses TRBV28 and TRBJ1-4, with TRBD1 identical over 10 bases. The CDR3 spans 14 residues. The germline V gene has CDR1 MDHEN and CDR2 SYDVKM. J gave up 11 bases and V 5 bases, and 8 bases lay outside the gene matches.

The V call is TRBV28, the J call TRBJ2-3; the D gene is possibly TRBD2 (5 bases). V was clipped by 3 bases and J by 6 bases, with 16 bases between them. The CDR3 loop spans 15 amino acids. In germline, CDR1 is MDHEN, CDR2 SYDVKM. In DNA form, the CDR3 reads TGTGCCAGCAGTTTCTCCTCCAACTGGAGGGATACGCAGTATTTT. It codes for CASSFSSNWRDTQYF.

The V call is TRBV5-6, the J call TRBJ1-1, with 10 bases that match TRBD1. Trimming removed 4 bases from V and 3 bases from J; junction bases left unmatched: 15. The CDR3 spans 18 residues. Germline V gene sequence: CDR1 SGHDT, CDR2 YYEEEE. The CDR3 loop reads CASSIGTGDSEGDTEAFF. The CDR3 region has the DNA TGTGCCAGCAGCATAGGGACAGGGGACTCTGAAGGGGACACTGAAGCTTTCTTT.

The chain carries TRBV7-8 and TRBJ2-1; no clear D gene. The germline gives CDR1 SGHVS, CDR2 FQNEAQ. V lost 5 bases to trimming and J lost 4 bases, with 15 bases between them. The CDR3 has 15 residues. Here the CDR3 reads CASSPLPVLYNEQFF. The CDR3 DNA sequence: TGTGCCAGCAGCCCTCTCCCTGTCCTATACAATGAGCAGTTCTTC.

This clone was observed a few times. The chain uses TRBV5-1 and TRBJ2-7; D gene ambiguous. The CDR3 length is 13 residues. Germline V gene data show CDR1 as SGHRS and CDR2 as YFSETQ. The ends were cut back, 0 bases at V and 7 bases at J, with 11 bases in the middle. The CDR3 reads CASSLVARQEQYF. The DNA for the CDR3 is TGCGCCAGCAGCTTGGTAGCTCGGCAAGAGCAGTACTTC.

V usage is TRBV25-1 and J usage is TRBJ1-2; no definite D call. The CDR3 has 12 amino acids. Germline V CDR1 and CDR2: MGHDK, SYGVNS. V shed 7 bases and J shed 1 base, with 7 bases lying between them. DNA for the CDR3: TGTGCCAGCAAAGAGGGTAACTATGGCTACACCTTC. Translation: CASKEGNYGYTF.

Notes on this clone: An end of the junction does not agree with germline; a read error may underlie this. The V gene is TRBV2, the J gene TRBJ2-5; TRBD1 might be the D (6 bases). CDR3 size: 10 residues. Germline CDR1 is SNHLY and CDR2 is FYNNEI. The CDR3 DNA follows: TGTGCCAGCGGTGGGGGCTTCCCGGACTTC. Translated, it gives CASGGGFPDF.

J is TRBJ2-7 and V is TRBV6-5, with TRBD2 matching over 10 bases. J lost 2 bases, V lost 0 bases, and 1 base had no gene match. In germline, CDR1 is MNHEY, CDR2 SVGAGI. The CDR3 is 15 amino acids. DNA for the CDR3: TGTGCCAGCAGTTACTCGCTAGCGGGAGCCTACGAGCAGTACTTC. Residues: CASSYSLAGAYEQYF.

This chain connects TRBV11-2 to TRBJ2-7; TRBD2 matches at 11 bases. Trimming at V came to 5 bases and at J to 7 bases, leaving 7 bases not matched to a gene. This CDR3 has 14 residues. The V gene's germline CDR1 is SGHAT and CDR2 FQNNGV. The CDR3 reads CASSPLAGVGEQYF. Written as DNA, the CDR3 is TGTGCCAGCAGCCCACTAGCGGGAGTAGGTGAGCAGTACTTC.

A single count supports this clone. The genes are TRBV2 and TRBJ1-2; a weak D match, TRBD1 (6 bases). Between the trimmed V and J ends, which lost 1 base and 7 bases, there was a span of 13 bases. The CDR3 totals 14 residues. Per germline, CDR1 SNHLY and CDR2 FYNNEI. The CDR3 nucleotides read TGTGCCAGCAGTGAAGGACAGGTGATGTTTGGCTACACCTTC. Its translation: CASSEGQVMFGYTF.

The sample holds one count of this clone. This chain uses TRBV6-5 with TRBJ1-2; 9 positions agree with TRBD1. Per germline, CDR1 MNHEY and CDR2 SVGAGI. The ends lost 5 bases at V and 3 bases at J; junction bases unmatched: 1. The length of the CDR3 is 13 residues. The CDR3 region is CASSRDRDYGYTF. DNA of the CDR3: TGTGCCAGCAGTAGGGACAGGGACTATGGCTACACCTTC.

This clone occurred once. This chain joins TRBV5-1 and TRBJ1-3; possibly TRBD1 for D (6 bases). There are 15 residues in the CDR3. CDR1 and CDR2 (germline): SGHRS, YFSETQ. Between the trimmed V and J ends, which lost 3 bases and 2 bases, there was a span of 12 bases. For the CDR3, the DNA is TGCGCCAGCAGCTACCTGACAGGAACTGGAAACACCATATATTTT. This codes for CASSYLTGTGNTIYF.

In its sample, this clone was seen once. CDR3 in amino acids: CASSHLGRSTDTQYF. In DNA form, the CDR3 reads TGCGCCAGCAGCCACTTGGGGAGATCCACAGATACGCAGTATTTT. The chain has TRBV5-1 and TRBJ2-3; possibly TRBD2 for D (5 bases). There are 15 residues in the CDR3. The ends were cut back, 4 bases at V and 2 bases at J, with 14 bases in the middle. The germline gives CDR1 SGHRS, CDR2 YFSETQ.

This chain links TRBV5-1 with TRBJ2-1, with 8 bases that match TRBD2. V lost 4 bases, J lost 7 bases, and 13 bases stayed unmatched. The length of the CDR3 is 16 residues. Germline V CDR1 and CDR2: SGHRS, YFSETQ. The chain's CDR3 is CASSPPRAGVRNEQFF. CDR3 DNA: TGCGCCAGCAGCCCTCCGAGAGCGGGAGTTAGAAATGAGCAGTTCTTC. Full variable domain (missing parts from reference TRBV5-1 and TRBJ2-1): KAGVTQTPRYLIKTRGQQVTLSCSPISGHRSVSWYQQTPGQGLQFLFEYFSETQRNKGNFPGRFSGRQFSNSRSEMNVSTLELGDSALYLCASSPPRAGVRNEQFFGPGTRLTVL.

The chain employs TRBV2 and TRBJ2-5; D gene ambiguous. V was pared by 3 bases and J by 5 bases, with 10 bases between. CDR1 and CDR2 (germline): SNHLY, FYNNEI. The CDR3 is 13 residues long. The CDR3 bases are TGTGCCAGCAGTGATCGGTATGCGGAGACCCAGTACTTC. This encodes CASSDRYAETQYF.

V and J are TRBV29-1 and TRBJ1-3; 7 bases fit TRBD1. There are 15 residues in the CDR3. After removal of 4 bases from V and 0 bases from J, the junction contained 6 bases not matched to a gene. Germline V CDR1 and CDR2: SQVTM, ANQGSEA. The CDR3 region has the DNA TGCAGCGTTGGCGAGAGGGGGCCCTCTGGAAACACCATATATTTT. Its translation is CSVGERGPSGNTIYF.

CDR3 DNA sequence: TGCGCCAGCAGCTTCCTACAGCTTAACACCGGGGAGCTGTTTTTT. The encoded protein is CASSFLQLNTGELFF. V is TRBV5-1 and J is TRBJ2-2; no definite D call. There are 15 residues in the CDR3. The V end was cut by 2 bases, the J end by 2 bases, with 10 bases between. CDR1 SGHRS and CDR2 YFSETQ come from the germline V gene.

The gene calls are TRBV6-5 and TRBJ1-2, with 8 nucleotides matching TRBD1. Trimming at V came to 6 bases and at J to 2 bases, leaving 5 bases not matched to a gene. The CDR3 has 14 residues. Per the germline V gene, CDR1 is MNHEY and CDR2 is SVGAGI. In nucleotides, the CDR3 is TGTGCCAGCAGAAGGACAGGGATAAACTATGGCTACACCTTC. Translated, it gives CASRRTGINYGYTF.

The chain has TRBV5-1 and TRBJ2-3, with D unresolved. This CDR3 is built from 17 residues. Looked up from germline, CDR1 is SGHRS and CDR2 is YFSETQ. Trimming stripped 1 base from V and 5 bases from J, with 20 bases between. The CDR3 loop is CASSLNFRSFAGDTQYF. In DNA form, the CDR3 reads TGCGCCAGCAGCTTGAACTTCCGGTCTTTTGCAGGAGATACGCAGTATTTT.

The V call is TRBV14, the J call TRBJ2-3; TRBD1 aligns across 7 bases. The CDR3 totals 15 residues. Germline CDR1 is SGHDN and CDR2 is FVKESK. V was clipped by 5 bases and J by 4 bases; unmatched bases: 9. As DNA, the CDR3 is TGTGCCAGCAGCGCAATTACAGGGGTGGCAGATACGCAGTATTTT. Protein: CASSAITGVADTQYF.

This chain links TRBV15 with TRBJ1-4, with no clear D. Trimming stripped 6 bases from V and 4 bases from J, with 15 bases between. This CDR3 has 15 amino acids. Looked up from germline, CDR1 is LNHNV and CDR2 is YYDKDF (reference sequence). CDR3 sequence reads: CATRGFGGNNEKLFF. CDR3 DNA: TGTGCCACCAGAGGATTCGGAGGGAATAATGAAAAACTGTTTTTT.

The chain links TRBV7-2 to TRBJ2-7; D not resolved. Trimming cost V 7 bases and J 7 bases, with 20 bases left between them. Germline lookup yields CDR1 SGHTA and CDR2 FQGNSA. The CDR3 has 14 amino acids. CDR3 nucleotide sequence: TGTGCCAGCACCAAGAACTACCTTAGTGGGGAGCAGTACTTC. Amino acids: CASTKNYLSGEQYF.

The rearrangement uses TRBV19 and TRBJ2-7; possibly TRBD2 for D (6 bases). Germline CDR1 and CDR2: LNHDA and SQIVND (reference sequence). This CDR3 contains 15 residues. The V and J ends lost 4 bases and 2 bases respectively, with 15 bases between them. DNA of the CDR3: TGTGCCAGTAGTACCTCAACCGGGGGAGCCTACGAGCAGTACTTC. Translation: CASSTSTGGAYEQYF.